These 28 T cell receptor beta chains originate from one sample sequenced in a study of molecular identifiers for immune sequencing clone quantification. Via MiXCR, TCRdb re-called the PCR reads, giving one row per CDR3 protein. This sample has about 500,000 distinct CDR3 sequences, with 20% to 25% found just once. Sequenced material: naive CD8+ T cells from blood, with Jurkat cell RNA spiked in. Subset meaning: FACS-sorted CD8+CD4-CCR7+CD45RA+ naive T cells. The receptors were sampled from a human donor in good health. Some libraries in this study had Jurkat cell RNA spiked in.

The chain uses TRBV10-2 and TRBJ2-3; 9 bases align to TRBD1. The CDR3 covers 15 residues. Per germline, CDR1 WSHSY and CDR2 SAAADI. Losses at the gene ends were 6 bases for V and 7 bases for J; bases not matched to a gene: 11. As DNA, the CDR3 is TGCGCCAGCAGCCGGGACAGGGCCTACCAACATACGCAGTATTTT. Residues: CASSRDRAYQHTQYF.

Of note for this clonotype: The conserved phenylalanine or tryptophan is not found at the CDR3 terminus, so this likely reflects a read error. The genes are TRBV6-5 and TRBJ2-1, with D unresolved. Trimming left V 5 bases short and J 3 bases short, with 17 bases between. Germline CDR1 MNHEY, CDR2 SVGAGI. The CDR3 runs 16 residues. CDR3 amino acids: CASSPGLGSYYNEQFL. DNA for the CDR3: TGTGCCAGCAGTCCCGGCTTGGGCAGCTACTACAATGAGCAGTTCCTC.

This rearrangement joins TRBV12-3 or TRBV12-4 to TRBJ2-3; 8 bases align to TRBD1. J lost 6 bases, V lost 5 bases, and 4 bases had no gene match. The CDR3 extends over 13 amino acids. CDR3 nucleotide sequence: TGTGCCAGCAGTCCCTGGGACAGGGATACGCAGTATTTT. Translating it yields CASSPWDRDTQYF.

This clonotype was observed a handful of times. V usage is TRBV20-1 and J usage is TRBJ2-7; D might be TRBD1 (6 bases). The CDR3 is made up of 15 amino acids. Trimming removed 3 bases from V and 2 bases from J, with 17 bases in between. The germline CDR1 and CDR2 sequences are DFQATT and SNEGSKA (reference sequence). The CDR3 here is CSASPEEGDTYEQYF. CDR3 bases: TGCAGTGCTAGTCCAGAAGAGGGGGACACCTACGAGCAGTACTTC.

The chain has TRBV4-1 and TRBJ2-7; possible D gene TRBD1, 7 bases. The germline CDR1 and CDR2 sequences are MGHRA and YSYEKL. The CDR3 length is 15 residues. V shed 4 bases and J shed 0 bases, with 13 bases lying between them. This CDR3 reads CASSPRGATSYEQYF. CDR3 coding DNA: TGCGCCAGCAGCCCCAGGGGGGCGACCTCCTACGAGCAGTACTTC.

The chain has TRBV20-1 and TRBJ2-1; D might be TRBD2 (5 bases). The CDR3 sequence is 13 residues long. Germline CDR1 and CDR2: DFQATT and SNEGSKA (reference sequence). Trimming shortened V by 2 bases and J by 9 bases, and 14 bases separated the two germline ends. The CDR3 DNA is TGCAGTGCTAGATTTGGGAGTTGGAGTGAGCAGTTCTTC. Protein sequence: CSARFGSWSEQFF.

V usage is TRBV9 and J usage is TRBJ2-7, with D maybe TRBD2 (7 bases). The ends were cut back, 3 bases at V and 8 bases at J, with 21 bases in the middle. Germline lookup yields CDR1 SGDLS and CDR2 YYNGEE. The CDR3 is made up of 15 amino acids. The CDR3 is CASSGDGGLLYKQYF. CDR3 in DNA: TGTGCCAGCAGCGGGGACGGGGGGCTACTTTACAAGCAGTACTTC.

The V gene is TRBV9, the J gene TRBJ2-3, with 8 positions matching TRBD2. J gave up 8 bases and V 3 bases, and 8 bases lay outside the gene matches. This CDR3 is built from 14 residues. CDR1 is SGDLS and CDR2 is YYNGEE in the germline V gene. CDR3: CASSESGSPGTQYF. CDR3 coding DNA: TGTGCCAGCAGCGAGAGCGGGAGCCCAGGTACGCAGTATTTT.

A note on this clonotype: A read error may be the cause here, since a much bigger clone is one base away. The V call is TRBV13, the J call TRBJ2-5; no clear D. The CDR3 spans 13 residues. The germline V and J ends were trimmed by 0 bases and 7 bases, with 9 bases remaining between them. Germline-derived CDR1 and CDR2 are PRHDT and FYEKMQ (reference sequence). CDR3 DNA: TGTGCCAGCAGCTTAGGGTCCGACTGGACCCAGTACTTC. It specifies CASSLGSDWTQYF.

This clonotype was seen only a few times. The genes are TRBV11-2 and TRBJ2-1; 9 bases are a match to TRBD1. Germline trimming cut 5 bases from V and 6 bases from J; bases unmatched to any gene: 5. Germline V lookup: CDR1 SGHAT, CDR2 FQNNGV. This CDR3 comprises 14 residues. Here the CDR3 DNA reads TGTGCCAGCAGCCCCGGGACAGGGATCAATGAGCAGTTCTTC. It yields the protein CASSPGTGINEQFF.

About this clonotype itself: A read error is possible here, since a much larger clone lies one base away. The chain links TRBV2 to TRBJ2-5, with 7 bases lining up with TRBD2. CDR1 and CDR2 from the germline V gene are SNHLY and FYNNEI. CDR3 length equals 17 residues. The CDR3 loop is CASTKGRGEPSQEIQYF. Written as DNA, the CDR3 is TGTGCCAGCACCAAGGGACGGGGGGAGCCCAGTCAAGAGATCCAGTACTTC.

A few counts support this clonotype. The rearrangement joins TRBV20-1 to TRBJ2-2; no clear D gene. Germline V gives CDR1 DFQATT, CDR2 SNEGSKA (reference sequence). Trimming left V 2 bases short and J 2 bases short, with 9 bases between. The CDR3 covers 14 residues. CDR3 protein: CSARPGPNTGELFF. DNA for the CDR3: TGCAGTGCTAGACCTGGACCCAACACCGGGGAGCTGTTTTTT.

Notes on this clonotype: A much larger clone differs by one base, so this may be a read error. The chain recombines TRBV19 with TRBJ2-7, with D possibly TRBD2 on 6 matching bases. V was shortened by 4 bases and J by 3 bases, with 13 bases between the two germline ends. The CDR3 loop spans 14 amino acids. Looked up from germline, CDR1 is LNHDA and CDR2 is SQIVND (reference sequence). CDR3: CASSTAGPLYEQYF. The CDR3 DNA reads TGTGCCAGTAGTACCGCGGGACCGCTCTACGAGCAGTACTTC.

V is TRBV12-5 and J is TRBJ1-3, with D perhaps TRBD1 (5 bases). CDR1 is LGHNT, CDR2 FRNRAP, per germline. There are 15 residues in the CDR3. Trimming took 7 bases from V and 3 from J, leaving 16 bases between them. CDR3 nucleotides: TGTGCTAGTGCCCGAGGAGACAGCGGTGGAAACACCATATATTTT. It translates to CASARGDSGGNTIYF.

The CDR3 is CASSLEPGPSSYEQYF. CDR3 nucleotides: TGTGCCAGCAGCTTGGAACCGGGTCCTAGCTCCTACGAGCAGTACTTC. V and J are TRBV7-6 and TRBJ2-7, with D uncertain. This CDR3 comprises 16 residues. V lost 3 bases and J 0 bases, leaving 15 bases between the germline ends. Germline V gene sequence: CDR1 SGHVS, CDR2 FNYEAQ.

This clonotype was counted ten times or more. The chain couples TRBV19 to TRBJ2-3; TRBD1 aligns across 7 bases. Germline V gene sequence: CDR1 LNHDA, CDR2 SQIVND (reference sequence). This CDR3 has 14 residues. V gave up 6 bases and J gave up 6 bases; unmatched junction bases: 9. The CDR3 bases are TGTGCCAGTAGGGGGACAGTCCTTTGGGATACGCAGTATTTT. Translation gives CASRGTVLWDTQYF.

This clonotype was seen at least ten times. The chain has TRBV6-5 and TRBJ2-7; the D call may be TRBD1 or TRBD2 (6 bases each). CDR3 size: 15 residues. V was trimmed by 2 bases and J by 2 bases, leaving 13 bases between them. The V gene's germline CDR1 is MNHEY and CDR2 SVGAGI. This CDR3 is CASSYNPGATYEQYF. The CDR3, as DNA: TGTGCCAGCAGTTACAACCCGGGGGCTACCTACGAGCAGTACTTC.

About this clonotype: A clone one base away is much larger, so this may be a read error. The J gene is TRBJ2-7, the V gene TRBV28, with D possibly TRBD1 on 6 matching bases. CDR3 length: 17 residues. Germline CDR1 and CDR2: MDHEN and SYDVKM. The CDR3 DNA sequence: TGTGCCAGCAGTTCGCGAAAGCCCGACAGGATCAACTACGGGCAGTACTTC. Residues: CASSSRKPDRINYGQYF.

At least ten counts were recorded for this clonotype. The genes are TRBV19 and TRBJ2-7; 7 bases map to TRBD2. Germline loops: CDR1 LNHDA, CDR2 SQIVND (reference sequence). J gave up 0 bases and V 7 bases, and 3 bases lay outside the gene matches. The CDR3 length is 13 residues. The CDR3 bases are TGTGCCAGTACCCCGGGGGGCTCCTACGAGCAGTACTTC. Translating it yields CASTPGGSYEQYF.

With regard to this clonotype: A read error may produce the germline difference seen at one junction end. The rearrangement joins TRBV20-1 to TRBJ1-5; 10 bases are shared with TRBD1. The CDR3 spans 14 residues. Germline CDR1 reads DFQATT; CDR2 reads SNEGSKA (reference sequence). The CDR3 is CSVGTGEDNQPQHF. In nucleotides, the CDR3 is TGCAGTGTGGGGACAGGGGAGGATAATCAACCCCAGCATTTT.

This clonotype came up many times. This chain links TRBV4-1 with TRBJ2-6; unclear D gene. The CDR3 totals 18 residues. Germline CDR1 is MGHRA and CDR2 is YSYEKL. The V and J ends lost 0 bases and 0 bases respectively, with 12 bases between them. This chain's CDR3 is CASSQEDPQVSGANVLTF. In nucleotides, the CDR3 is TGCGCCAGCAGCCAAGAGGACCCGCAAGTCTCTGGGGCCAACGTCCTGACTTTC.

In this sample, this clonotype turned up many times. The chain links TRBV12-3 or TRBV12-4 to TRBJ2-3; perhaps TRBD1 as D (6 bases). The V gene lost 6 bases and the J gene lost 0 bases, with 16 bases spanning the gap. The length of the CDR3 is 16 residues. The CDR3 sequence: CASSHRTDTSTDTQYF. CDR3 DNA: TGTGCCAGCAGCCATAGGACAGACACTAGCACAGATACGCAGTATTTT.

The chain employs TRBV7-9 and TRBJ2-7; TRBD2 is a possible D gene (6 bases). V dropped 0 bases and J dropped 2 bases, with 14 bases sitting between them. Looked up from germline, CDR1 is SEHNR and CDR2 is FQNEAQ (reference sequence). CDR3 length: 16 amino acids. The CDR3 region is CASSLARGLQAYEQYF. The CDR3, as DNA: TGTGCCAGCAGCTTAGCGAGGGGACTCCAGGCCTACGAGCAGTACTTC. The variable domain in full, completed from reference TRBV7-9 and TRBJ2-7, reads DTGVSQNPRHKITKRGQNVTFRCDPISEHNRLYWYRQTLGQGPEFLTYFQNEAQLEKSRLLSDRFSAERPKGSFSTLEIQRTEQGDSAMYLCASSLARGLQAYEQYFGPGTRLTVT.

This chain connects TRBV24-1 to TRBJ2-5, with D unresolved. CDR1 is KGHDR and CDR2 is SFDVKD in the germline V gene. This CDR3 comprises 13 residues. V lost 2 bases to trimming and J lost 5 bases, with 8 bases between them. This CDR3 reads CATSDSRFETQYF. Here the CDR3 DNA reads TGTGCCACCAGTGATTCCCGCTTCGAGACCCAGTACTTC.

This clonotype was found a few times. The chain carries TRBV15 and TRBJ1-5, with 7 bases matching TRBD1. Losses at the gene ends were 1 base for V and 7 bases for J; bases not matched to a gene: 7. The CDR3 length is 15 residues. Germline V gene lookup returns CDR1 LNHNV and CDR2 YYDKDF (reference sequence). In DNA, the CDR3 is TGTGCCACCAGCAGAGGGCGACAGGGAGACCAGCCCCAGCATTTT. This encodes CATSRGRQGDQPQHF.

Ten or more counts support this clonotype. The chain links TRBV5-4 to TRBJ2-3; TRBD2 agrees at 8 bases. CDR3 length equals 14 residues. The V gene's germline CDR1 is SGHNT and CDR2 YYREEE (reference sequence). The trim removed 6 bases at V and 5 bases at J, leaving 8 bases unmatched. CDR3 bases: TGTGCCAGCAACGGGGGGGGCGTGATAGATACGCAGTATTTT. Amino acid sequence: CASNGGGVIDTQYF.

This clonotype was counted between two and nine times. The chain has TRBV7-9 and TRBJ1-4; no clear D gene. Trimming left V 5 bases short and J 13 bases short, with 11 bases between. Germline V gene lookup returns CDR1 SEHNR and CDR2 FQNEAQ (reference sequence). This CDR3 has 11 residues. CDR3 nucleotide sequence: TGTGCCAGCAGCCAAACATCAGGACTGTTTTTT. It is translated as CASSQTSGLFF. Drawing the rest from reference TRBV7-9 and TRBJ1-4, the complete variable domain is DTGVSQNPRHKITKRGQNVTFRCDPISEHNRLYWYRQTLGQGPEFLTYFQNEAQLEKSRLLSDRFSAERPKGSFSTLEIQRTEQGDSAMYLCASSQTSGLFFGSGTQLSVL.

Ten or more counts support this clonotype. V gene TRBV6-2 or TRBV6-3 combines with J gene TRBJ2-5; TRBD1 aligns across 8 bases. J gave up 5 bases and V 1 base, and 6 bases lay outside the gene matches. The CDR3 consists of 15 residues. The germline CDR1 and CDR2 sequences are MNHEY and SVGEGT. The CDR3: CASSYFLDRGETQYF. The CDR3 region has the DNA TGTGCCAGCAGTTACTTTCTCGACAGGGGCGAGACCCAGTACTTC.